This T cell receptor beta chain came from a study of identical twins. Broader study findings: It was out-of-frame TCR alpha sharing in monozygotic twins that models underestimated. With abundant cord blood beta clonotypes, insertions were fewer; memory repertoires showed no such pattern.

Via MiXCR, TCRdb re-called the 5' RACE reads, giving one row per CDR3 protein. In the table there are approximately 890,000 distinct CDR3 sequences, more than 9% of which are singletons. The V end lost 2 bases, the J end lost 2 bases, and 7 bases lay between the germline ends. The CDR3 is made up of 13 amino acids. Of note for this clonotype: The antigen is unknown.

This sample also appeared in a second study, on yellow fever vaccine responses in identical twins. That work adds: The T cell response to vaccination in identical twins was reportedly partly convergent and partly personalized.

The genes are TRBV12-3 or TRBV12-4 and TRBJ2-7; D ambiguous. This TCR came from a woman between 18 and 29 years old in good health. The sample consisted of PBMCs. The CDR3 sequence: CASSLRSTYEQYF. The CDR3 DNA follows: TGTGCCAGCAGTTTAAGGAGCACCTACGAGCAGTACTTC.